This T cell receptor beta chain derives from a study of shared clonotypes between healthy human individuals. Comment on this clone: Other DNA sequences in this sample translate to the same CDR3.

This CDR3 spans 13 amino acids. V lost 3 bases, J lost 3 bases, and 7 bases lay in between. The germline gives CDR1 SEHNR, CDR2 FQNEAQ (reference sequence). Assay: immunoSEQ multiplex PCR; the TCRdb copy retains only in-frame clones and omits some. The sample yields about 1 million clones, around four fifths seen once. This TCR derives from a man between 18 and 29 years old in good health. The specimen was memory CD4+ T cells sorted from blood. Subset: CD45RA-negative fraction. This rearrangement joins TRBV7-9 to TRBJ2-3; the D gene is possibly TRBD2 (5 bases). For the CDR3, the DNA is TGTGCCAGCAGCTTGGGCGGGACAGATACGCAGTATTTT. It yields the protein CASSLGGTDTQYF.